This TCR beta chain was retrieved from a study of early T cells in non-severe SARS-CoV-2 infection. Turning to the study itself: Whole-blood bulk RNA, unsorted, was sequenced, and chains were unpaired.

This clonotype was seen a handful of times. Its target is not known. An end of the junction does not agree with germline; a read error may underlie this. Regarding the study as a whole: Reliance on VDJdb matching favored anti-spike CD8 responses; private and CD4 specificities were missed.

The germline gives CDR1 SSHAT, CDR2 FNYEAQ (reference sequence). The CDR3 spans 14 residues. The TCR library protocol attached unique molecular identifiers to the individual cDNA molecules. Via MiXCR, TCRdb re-called the 5' RACE reads, giving one row per CDR3 protein. The sample lists tens of thousands of distinct CDR3 sequences; around a tenth were seen once. The chain recombines TRBV7-7 with TRBJ2-1, with D perhaps matching TRBD1 or TRBD2 (5 bases each). The TCR comes from an adult who was a healthcare worker with PCR-confirmed SARS-CoV-2 infection or an uninfected control (not recorded which). Sequenced material: whole blood, taken at baseline. Here the CDR3 reads CASSPRGQGNEQFF. The CDR3 DNA sequence: TGTGCTAGCAGCCCGAGGGGCCAGGGTAATGAGCAGTTCTTC. Based on the CDR3 plus reference TRBV7-7 and TRBJ2-1, the full variable domain is GAGVSQSPRYKVTKRGQDVTLRCDPISSHATLYWYQQALGQGPEFLTYFNYEAQPDKSGLPSDRFSAERPEGSISTLTIQRTEQRDSAMYRCASSPRGQGNEQFFGPGTRLTVL.